This is a list of T cell receptor beta chains from one sample in a study of beta chain features in type 1 diabetes. Some clones are missing from TCRdb's copy, which holds only in-frame ones; the method was immunoSEQ multiplex PCR. The table records roughly 160,000 clones, roughly 8% of them present only once. The sample consisted of central memory CD4+ T cells from blood. These receptors were taken from a woman in her 40s with type 1 diabetes. Each CDR3 is given with its conserved first and last residue. A D gene is named only where the DNA matches it firmly. Clone size appears in some rows only: once, few, many, or a class for an expanded clone.

V: TRBV5-4
size: few
J: TRBJ2-1
D: NA
CDR3: CASSFEGEGRNEQFF
DNA: TGTGCCAGCAGCTTTGAGGGGGAGGGCCGAAATGAGCAGTTCTTC

V: TRBV29-1
size: few
J: TRBJ2-1
D: NA
CDR3: CSGGLPSNEQFF
DNA: TGCAGCGGGGGACTGCCTTCGAATGAGCAGTTCTTC

V: TRBV7-8
size: NA
J: TRBJ1-3
D: NA
CDR3: CASSLIQSGNTIYF
DNA: TGTGCCAGCAGCTTAATACAGAGTGGAAACACCATATATTTT

V: TRBV28
size: NA
J: TRBJ1-1
D: TRBD1
CDR3: CASSSPRTGWKAEAFF
DNA: TGTGCCAGCAGTTCCCCCCGGACAGGGTGGAAGGCTGAAGCTTTCTTT

V: TRBV7-9
size: few
J: TRBJ1-5
D: TRBD1
CDR3: CASSRGQGNQPQHF
DNA: TGTGCCAGCAGCCGCGGACAGGGCAATCAGCCCCAGCATTTT

V: TRBV14
size: few
J: TRBJ2-1
D: NA
CDR3: CASSQDQKTEQFF
DNA: TGTGCCAGCAGCCAAGATCAGAAAACCGAGCAGTTCTTC

V: TRBV11-2
size: NA
J: TRBJ1-4
D: TRBD1
CDR3: CASSFEAGTGRGKLFF
DNA: TGTGCCAGCAGCTTCGAGGCCGGGACAGGGAGGGGAAAACTGTTTTTT

V: TRBV7-9
size: few
J: TRBJ2-7
D: TRBD1
CDR3: CASSRSSGQGSYEQYF
DNA: TGTGCCAGCAGCAGAAGTTCGGGACAGGGCTCCTACGAGCAGTACTTC

V: TRBV7-2
size: NA
J: TRBJ2-1
D: NA
CDR3: CASSFGIHNEQFF
DNA: TGTGCCAGCAGCTTCGGGATTCACAATGAGCAGTTCTTC

V: TRBV19
size: NA
J: TRBJ2-1
D: NA
CDR3: CASSNLRTDNEQFF
DNA: TGTGCCAGTAGTAACCTCCGGACAGACAATGAGCAGTTCTTC

V: TRBV28
size: NA
J: TRBJ2-7
D: TRBD1
CDR3: CASRETGGAYEQYF
DNA: TGTGCCAGCAGGGAGACAGGGGGTGCCTACGAGCAGTACTTC

V: TRBV18
size: NA
J: TRBJ1-1
D: NA
CDR3: CASSGRDTEAFF
DNA: TGTGCCAGCTCAGGTCGGGACACTGAAGCTTTCTTT

V: TRBV11-2
size: few
J: TRBJ2-7
D: TRBD2
CDR3: CASSPRPSGSIPTYEQYF
DNA: TGTGCCAGCAGCCCCAGACCCAGCGGGAGTATTCCGACCTACGAGCAGTACTTC

V: TRBV7-2
size: NA
J: TRBJ1-1
D: TRBD1
CDR3: CASSLDSGTGNTEAFF
DNA: TGTGCCAGCAGCTTAGATTCCGGGACAGGAAATACTGAAGCTTTCTTT

V: TRBV19
size: NA
J: TRBJ1-1
D: NA
CDR3: CASSPYTGRALSNTEAFF
DNA: TGTGCCAGTAGCCCCTATACAGGGCGCGCCCTATCGAACACTGAAGCTTTCTTT

V: TRBV5-6
size: NA
J: TRBJ2-2
D: NA
CDR3: CASSGLTGTGELFF
DNA: TGTGCCAGCAGCGGACTGACAGGCACCGGAGAGCTGTTTTTT

V: TRBV4-2
size: NA
J: TRBJ1-4
D: TRBD1
CDR3: CASSQEGQGDEKLFF
DNA: TGTGCCAGCAGCCAAGAAGGGCAGGGGGACGAAAAACTGTTTTTT

V: TRBV29-1
size: many
J: TRBJ2-2
D: TRBD1
CDR3: CSASGQTDTGELFF
DNA: TGCAGCGCCTCGGGACAGACAGACACCGGGGAGCTGTTTTTT